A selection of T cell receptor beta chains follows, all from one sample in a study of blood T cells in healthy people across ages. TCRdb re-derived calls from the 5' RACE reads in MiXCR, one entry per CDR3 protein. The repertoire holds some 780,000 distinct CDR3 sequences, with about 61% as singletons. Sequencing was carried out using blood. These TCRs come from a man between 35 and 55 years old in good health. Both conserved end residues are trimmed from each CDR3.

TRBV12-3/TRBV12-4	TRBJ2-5	ASSLQGAFQETQY
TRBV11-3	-	ASSLGGTGPYNEQY
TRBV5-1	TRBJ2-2	ASSFGFLGEGGNTGELF
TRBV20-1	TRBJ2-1	SATGTSGHKEQF
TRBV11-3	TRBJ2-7	ASSLVFKRLWTGENEQY
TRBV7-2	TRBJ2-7	ASSGKRTPAYEQY
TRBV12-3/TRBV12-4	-	ASNLAGRSSYNEQY
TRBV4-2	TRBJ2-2	ASSQDSAGTSTRELF
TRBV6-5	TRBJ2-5	ASSYSIGGLEETQY
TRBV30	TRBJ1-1	AWAPWRNTEAF
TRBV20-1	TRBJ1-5	SVGGQGIQPQH
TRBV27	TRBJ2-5	ASSLYVEGGAGQETQY
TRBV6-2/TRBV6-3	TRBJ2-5	ASRTGRRDQETQY
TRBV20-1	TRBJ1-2	SARGEPPGTKTNYGYT
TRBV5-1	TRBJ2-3	ASSLTGTGQDAQY